The next 27 T cell receptor beta chains were all read from a single sample in a study of CXCR3-negative and CXCR3-positive naive CD8 T cells. The study made its TRB cDNA libraries by 5' RACE, adding UMI labels. TCRdb processed the 5' RACE reads again and assigns one entry to each CDR3 protein, with no DNA. In all, the sample yields tens of thousands of distinct CDR3 sequences. Material: naive CXCR3- CD8+ T cells from blood. Subset of the sample: CD45RO-CCR7+CD27+CD95- naive CD8+ T cells lacking CXCR3 (TNR3-). These receptors all come from a human donor in good health. Some clones in this sample may be carry-over from other donors' samples.

CDR3 amino acids: CASGLSTGANEQFF. The gene calls are TRBV12-5 and TRBJ2-1; the TCRdb D gene call, TRBD1, has no DNA to confirm it. Germline lookup yields CDR1 LGHNT and CDR2 FRNRAP. This CDR3 is built from 14 residues.

The gene calls are TRBV5-1 and TRBJ2-1; the D gene TCRdb calls, TRBD1, cannot be checked with no DNA. Germline V gives CDR1 SGHRS, CDR2 YFSETQ. The CDR3 runs to 18 residues. CDR3 loop: CASSRKNVGTGELNEQSF.

The genes are TRBV5-5 and TRBJ2-1; the D gene TCRdb calls, TRBD2, cannot be checked with no DNA. The CDR3 length is 16 residues. Germline CDR1 is SGHKS and CDR2 is YYEKEE (reference sequence). The CDR3 loop is CASRAPTSGGANEQFF.

The chain recombines TRBV19 with TRBJ2-7; TCRdb's D gene call, TRBD2, goes unchecked for lack of DNA. The CDR3 contains 14 residues. The germline V gene encodes CDR1 LNHDA and CDR2 SQIVND (reference sequence). The CDR3 sequence: CASSVGTPSYEQYF.

V and J are TRBV7-9 and TRBJ2-2; TCRdb's D gene call, TRBD1, goes unchecked for lack of DNA. The CDR3 runs to 15 residues. Germline V lookup: CDR1 SEHNR, CDR2 FQNEAQ (reference sequence). The CDR3 protein is CASSLKGGDTGELFF.

The chain joins TRBV7-6 to TRBJ2-1; TCRdb's D call, TRBD1, is unchecked because there is no DNA. The germline V gene encodes CDR1 SGHVS and CDR2 FNYEAQ. The CDR3 runs 18 residues. The CDR3 loop is CDSSGPLKQDRSYNEQFF.

This chain connects TRBV5-6 to TRBJ2-1; the TCRdb call, TRBD2, lacks DNA for checking. The germline V gene has CDR1 SGHDT and CDR2 YYEEEE. The CDR3 is made up of 16 amino acids. CDR3 loop: CASSLAVSGAYNEQFF.

This chain connects TRBV12-3 or TRBV12-4 to TRBJ2-3; TCRdb designates TRBD1, a call that cannot be tested without DNA. This CDR3 region has 14 residues. The CDR3 here is CASSRDRGTDTQYF.

The chain employs TRBV12-3 or TRBV12-4 and TRBJ1-5. This CDR3 region has 13 residues. The CDR3 region is CASSLGGGQPQHF.

The chain couples TRBV29-1 to TRBJ2-2; TCRdb reports TRBD2, a call that lacks DNA to check it against. The germline CDR1 and CDR2 sequences are SQVTM and ANQGSEA. This CDR3 is 14 amino acids long. This CDR3 reads CSVGEREGTGELFF.

The V call is TRBV11-2, the J call TRBJ2-1; the D gene TCRdb calls, TRBD1, cannot be checked with no DNA. Per germline, CDR1 SGHAT and CDR2 FQNNGV. The CDR3 is made up of 15 amino acids. This CDR3 is CASSLDPDAYNEQFF.

This sequence joins TRBV18 and TRBJ2-7; TCRdb's D call of TRBD1 is untestable without DNA. The CDR3 runs 13 residues. CDR1 is KGHSH, CDR2 LQKENI, per germline. The CDR3 is CASSPPDSLEQYF.

The genes are TRBV5-5 and TRBJ2-7; TCRdb names TRBD1, which stays unverified in the absence of DNA. This CDR3 spans 16 amino acids. CDR1 is SGHKS, CDR2 YYEKEE, per germline (reference sequence). The CDR3 loop is CASSPQAGTATYEQYF.

The chain uses TRBV7-2 and TRBJ1-1; TCRdb lists TRBD1, though no DNA is available to test this call. CDR1 is SGHTA and CDR2 is FQGNSA in the germline V gene. There are 15 residues in the CDR3. CDR3 residues: CASSLSQGMNTEAFF.

The gene calls are TRBV20-1 and TRBJ1-5. The CDR3 covers 13 residues. In germline, CDR1 is DFQATT, CDR2 SNEGSKA (reference sequence). The CDR3 protein is CSATIGLPESQHF.

V usage is TRBV3-1 and J usage is TRBJ2-3; the TRBD2 assignment by TCRdb is unverifiable without DNA. Germline-derived CDR1 and CDR2 are LGHDT and YNNKEL (reference sequence). This CDR3 is built from 16 residues. The CDR3 reads CASSLIAGATGDTQYF.

The chain employs TRBV6-6 and TRBJ1-5. The V gene's germline CDR1 is MNHNY and CDR2 SVGAGI (reference sequence). This CDR3 comprises 17 residues. CDR3: CASSYVVRLNEDQPQHF.

The chain uses TRBV4-3 and TRBJ1-6. The CDR3 runs to 16 residues. The germline V gene encodes CDR1 LGHNA and CDR2 YSLEER. Here the CDR3 reads CASSQEFAFYNSPLHF.

The chain has TRBV6-5 and TRBJ2-1. Germline V lookup: CDR1 MNHEY, CDR2 SVGAGI. The CDR3 is 12 residues long. CDR3 amino acids: CASSTVFNEQFF.

This chain links TRBV10-3 with TRBJ2-3. The germline V gene encodes CDR1 ENHRY and CDR2 SYGVKD. The CDR3 extends over 15 amino acids. The chain's CDR3 is CAISESLQNTDTQYF.

V and J are TRBV29-1 and TRBJ2-6; the D call from TCRdb, TRBD1, cannot be confirmed without DNA. Germline CDR1 and CDR2: SQVTM and ANQGSEA. The CDR3 is made up of 14 amino acids. CDR3 amino acids: CSVLGGAWANVLTF.

The CDR3 loop reads CSAGQPDLIYGYTF. V and J are TRBV29-1 and TRBJ1-2; the D call from TCRdb, TRBD1, cannot be confirmed without DNA. This CDR3 spans 14 amino acids. Germline-derived CDR1 and CDR2 are SQVTM and ANQGSEA.

V gene TRBV5-5 combines with J gene TRBJ1-1; TCRdb lists TRBD1, though no DNA is available to test this call. The CDR3 runs 17 residues. Germline-derived CDR1 and CDR2 are SGHKS and YYEKEE (reference sequence). CDR3 sequence reads: CASSLPETGGAEVGAFF.

CDR3 residues: CASSFSGRTDTQYF. V is TRBV12-3 or TRBV12-4 and J is TRBJ2-3; TCRdb picks TRBD1, but there is no DNA to check that call. The CDR3 has 14 residues.

This rearrangement joins TRBV2 to TRBJ2-3; the TCRdb D gene call, TRBD2, has no DNA to confirm it. The CDR3 has 13 residues. From germline, CDR1 is SNHLY and CDR2 FYNNEI. CDR3 amino acids: CASSGLTADTQYF.

The CDR3 region is CAWSQGAPTDTQYF. The chain joins TRBV30 to TRBJ2-3; TCRdb indicates TRBD1, and absent DNA this call remains unverified. The germline V gene has CDR1 GTSNPN and CDR2 SVGIG (reference sequence). This CDR3 has 14 residues.

The chain has TRBV5-4 and TRBJ1-1; the TCRdb call, TRBD1, lacks DNA for checking. Germline lookup yields CDR1 SGHNT and CDR2 YYREEE (reference sequence). This CDR3 is 12 amino acids long. This chain's CDR3 is CASSRDSVEAFF.